This record covers a single T cell receptor beta chain. This record comes from a study of blood T cell repertoires in COVID-19. Study as a whole: From T cells, B-cell-depleted T cells, or PBMCs came the material, which was cDNA or gDNA.

This CDR3 region has 14 residues. Trimming removed 3 bases at V and 6 bases at J, with 14 bases between. Germline lookup yields CDR1 KGHSH and CDR2 LQKENI. The method was immunoSEQ multiplex PCR; TCRdb's version includes in-frame clones alone and lacks a portion of them. In the table there are around 300,000 clones, 85% to 90% of which are singletons. The chain links TRBV18 to TRBJ2-5; D is possibly TRBD1 (6 bases). The sample consisted of peripheral blood. The source is a human donor in a cohort sampled during active COVID-19. The CDR3 loop is CASSPGQRGQTQYF. CDR3 nucleotide sequence: TGTGCCAGCTCACCCGGACAGAGAGGGCAGACCCAGTACTTC.